Below, 31 T cell receptor beta chains from the same sample are listed, as sequenced in a study of Graves' ophthalmopathy and Graves' hyperthyroidism. Beta-chain TCR CDR3 regions were amplified from RNA transcripts. RT-PCR in the first round used HTBI primers; a second-round multiplex PCR followed. TCRdb called the multiplex PCR reads again in MiXCR, with one record for every CDR3 protein. The table has 660,000 or so distinct CDR3 sequences, over 40% seen once. Sequenced: peripheral blood. Receptor source: an adult man with Graves' ophthalmopathy.

This clonotype was seen more than once but under ten times. The V and J genes are TRBV6-6 and TRBJ2-7, with D possibly being TRBD2 (5 bases). Germline V gives CDR1 MNHNY, CDR2 SVGAGI (reference sequence). The V gene lost 2 bases and the J gene lost 6 bases, with 14 bases spanning the gap. The CDR3 consists of 14 residues. Here the CDR3 reads CASSYVVGIPEQYF. The CDR3 coding sequence is TGTGCCAGCAGTTACGTCGTCGGGATCCCCGAGCAGTACTTC.

The rearrangement links TRBV5-1 to TRBJ2-2, with D perhaps matching TRBD2 (5 bases). The V and J ends lost 0 bases and 0 bases respectively, with 9 bases between them. The CDR3 loop spans 16 amino acids. Looked up from germline, CDR1 is SGHRS and CDR2 is YFSETQ. The chain's CDR3 is CASSLERPPNTGELFF. CDR3 nucleotides: TGCGCCAGCAGCTTGGAGCGGCCTCCGAACACCGGGGAGCTGTTTTTT.

This clonotype was seen a handful of times. The chain links TRBV6-5 to TRBJ2-5; TRBD2 matches at 11 bases. J was trimmed by 5 bases and V by 0 bases; bases with no gene match: 5. Germline assignment: CDR1 MNHEY and CDR2 SVGAGI. This CDR3 has 16 residues. The CDR3 reads CASSYSPSGRMETQYF. The CDR3 DNA follows: TGTGCCAGCAGTTACTCCCCTAGCGGGAGGATGGAGACCCAGTACTTC.

This clonotype was found many times. This chain links TRBV10-3 with TRBJ1-3; no clear D. Trimming cost V 8 bases and J 4 bases, with 9 bases left between them. This CDR3 region has 12 residues. The germline V gene has CDR1 ENHRY and CDR2 SYGVKD. The CDR3 loop reads CAIRPRGNTIYF. CDR3 bases: TGTGCCATCCGCCCGAGAGGAAACACCATATATTTT.

This clonotype has a handful of counts. The V gene is TRBV2, the J gene TRBJ1-2; 11 bases map to TRBD1. After removal of 6 bases from V and 4 bases from J, the junction contained 7 bases not matched to a gene. This CDR3 has 15 residues. Germline V gene sequence: CDR1 SNHLY, CDR2 FYNNEI. In nucleotides, the CDR3 is TGTGCCAGCAGCCACCGGGACAGGGGGGCCTATGGCTACACCTTC. Protein sequence: CASSHRDRGAYGYTF.

There are many counts of this clonotype. The rearrangement links TRBV20-1 to TRBJ1-3; D is possibly TRBD1 (5 bases). The CDR3 totals 14 residues. Trimming pared 6 bases from V and 0 bases from J, leaving 12 bases between. Looked up from germline, CDR1 is DFQATT and CDR2 is SNEGSKA (reference sequence). CDR3 protein: CSATGTDSGNTIYF. Here the CDR3 DNA reads TGCAGTGCGACCGGGACCGACTCTGGAAACACCATATATTTT.

This clonotype was seen many times. This sequence joins TRBV5-1 and TRBJ1-5; tentatively, D is TRBD1 (5 bases). CDR3 size: 13 residues. Germline-derived CDR1 and CDR2 are SGHRS and YFSETQ. The V and J ends lost 5 bases and 3 bases respectively, with 9 bases between them. The CDR3: CASRGGDNQPQHF. The CDR3, as DNA: TGCGCCAGCAGAGGAGGGGACAATCAGCCCCAGCATTTT.

This clonotype was picked up many times. The gene calls are TRBV4-1 and TRBJ1-1; unclear D gene. Germline V gene lookup returns CDR1 MGHRA and CDR2 YSYEKL. The length of the CDR3 is 14 residues. V was cut by 0 bases and J by 5 bases, with 10 bases left in between. CDR3 protein: CASSQEGSRTEAFF. Written as DNA, the CDR3 is TGCGCCAGCAGCCAAGAGGGCAGTAGGACTGAAGCTTTCTTT.

V and J are TRBV19 and TRBJ1-2; D may be TRBD1 (5 bases). Germline lookup yields CDR1 LNHDA and CDR2 SQIVND (reference sequence). The germline V and J ends were trimmed by 6 bases and 2 bases, with 10 bases remaining between them. CDR3 length: 13 amino acids. CDR3 coding DNA: TGTGCCAGTAGCATGACAGTCAACTATGGCTACACCTTC. This gives the protein CASSMTVNYGYTF.

This clonotype occurred once. One end of the junction does not line up with germline, which may come from a read error. V usage is TRBV2 and J usage is TRBJ1-4; D perhaps matches TRBD1 (6 bases). The CDR3 loop spans 11 amino acids. Germline V gene data show CDR1 as SNHLY and CDR2 as FYNNEI. The DNA for the CDR3 is TGTGCCAGCAGTGGATCCGGGACTCAGGGGTTT. Its protein product is CASSGSGTQGF. Combining the CDR3 with reference TRBV2 and TRBJ1-4 gives the whole variable domain EPEVTQTPSHQVTQMGQEVILRCVPISNHLYFYWYRQILGQKVEFLVSFYNNEISEKSEIFDDQFSVERPDGSNFTLKIRSTKLEDSAMYFCASSGSGTQGFGSGTQLSVL.

This clonotype has a handful of counts. The V call is TRBV19, the J call TRBJ2-7; the match to TRBD1 covers 9 bases. Trimming took 11 bases from V and 6 from J; bases not matched to a gene: 20. The CDR3 is made up of 16 amino acids. Germline-derived CDR1 and CDR2 are LNHDA and SQIVND (reference sequence). The CDR3 here is CAWSAQPGQGHFEQYF. CDR3 bases: TGTGCCTGGAGTGCTCAACCGGGACAGGGACACTTCGAGCAGTACTTC. The complete variable domain, with remaining parts taken from reference TRBV19 and TRBJ2-7, reads DGGITQSPKYLFRKEGQNVTLSCEQNLNHDAMYWYRQDPGQGLRLIYYSQIVNDFQKGDIAEGYSVSREKKESFPLTVTSAQKNPTAFYLCAWSAQPGQGHFEQYFGPGTRLTVT.

This clonotype was observed a few times. J is TRBJ2-7 and V is TRBV12-3 or TRBV12-4, with D possibly matching TRBD2 (6 bases). This CDR3 is built from 12 residues. V shed 5 bases and J shed 6 bases, with 11 bases lying between them. The CDR3 DNA is TGTGCCAGCAGTCTCCTGCGGGGCGAGCAGTACTTC. It codes for CASSLLRGEQYF.

V gene TRBV2 combines with J gene TRBJ2-7; tentatively, D is TRBD1 or TRBD2 (6 bases each). This CDR3 has 16 residues. Germline V gene data show CDR1 as SNHLY and CDR2 as FYNNEI. V lost 0 bases and J lost 2, with 14 bases in between. The CDR3, as DNA: TGTGCCAGCAGTGAAGCGCCCGCCGGGGGCCCCTACGAGCAGTACTTC. This gives the protein CASSEAPAGGPYEQYF.

Details on this clonotype: A much bigger clone sits one base away, suggesting this may be a read error. The V gene is TRBV6-5, the J gene TRBJ1-5; 7 bases match TRBD1. Germline lookup yields CDR1 MNHEY and CDR2 SVGAGI. CDR3 length equals 14 residues. The CDR3 DNA sequence: TGTGTCAGCAGAGGACAGGAAGGTAGGCAGCCCCAGCATTTT. Amino acids: CVSRGQEGRQPQHF.

This CDR3 is CASSPGGTVLTF. In nucleotides, the CDR3 is TGTGCCAGCAGCCCTGGCGGTACCGTCCTTACCTTC. The chain combines TRBV7-6 with TRBJ1-2, with D unclear. The germline gives CDR1 SGHVS, CDR2 FNYEAQ. The CDR3 runs to 12 residues. The V gene lost 5 bases and the J gene lost 14 bases, with 18 bases spanning the gap.

The J gene is TRBJ2-2, the V gene TRBV19; D perhaps matches TRBD1 (6 bases). With 5 bases removed from V and 2 bases from J, the gap between germline ends came to 18 bases. CDR3 length: 17 residues. CDR1 LNHDA and CDR2 SQIVND come from the germline V gene (reference sequence). CDR3 sequence (DNA): TGTGCCAGTAGTCCCCTCCTGACAGGAAAAAACACCGGGGAGCTGTTTTTT. Its translation is CASSPLLTGKNTGELFF.

The V call is TRBV9, the J call TRBJ1-5; D gene ambiguous. The CDR3 length is 14 residues. The germline gives CDR1 SGDLS, CDR2 YYNGEE. V gave up 0 bases and J gave up 5 bases, with 9 bases separating them. CDR3 sequence: CASSVAREDQPQHF. CDR3 sequence (DNA): TGTGCCAGCAGCGTAGCGAGGGAGGATCAGCCCCAGCATTTT.

In this sample, this clonotype turned up many times. The chain couples TRBV6-5 to TRBJ1-4, with D possibly TRBD1 on 5 matching bases. V lost 8 bases to trimming and J lost 7 bases, with 17 bases between them. This CDR3 contains 14 residues. The germline V gene encodes CDR1 MNHEY and CDR2 SVGAGI. The CDR3 region is CASGRAPGGEKLFF. The CDR3 nucleotides are TGTGCCAGCGGCAGGGCACCTGGGGGTGAAAAACTGTTTTTT.

This chain uses TRBV12-3 or TRBV12-4 with TRBJ2-5; no firm D call. Deletions cut 4 bases from V and 3 bases from J, with 9 bases between. The CDR3 is 13 amino acids. This CDR3 is CASSWQDEETQYF. Written as DNA, the CDR3 is TGTGCCAGCAGTTGGCAGGACGAAGAGACCCAGTACTTC.

J is TRBJ2-2 and V is TRBV9; 12 bases are shared with TRBD2. The germline CDR1 and CDR2 sequences are SGDLS and YYNGEE. The CDR3 sequence is 16 residues long. The V gene end was trimmed by 6 bases and the J gene end by 6 bases; junction bases not matched to a gene: 9. The CDR3 coding sequence is TGTGCCAGCACCCCTAGCGGGGGGGATTTGGCCGGGGAGCTGTTTTTT. Amino acid sequence: CASTPSGGDLAGELFF.

At least ten counts were recorded for this clonotype. V is TRBV15 and J is TRBJ2-5, with TRBD2 as a possible D gene (5 bases). Germline CDR1 reads LNHNV; CDR2 reads YYDKDF (reference sequence). The CDR3 runs to 16 residues. V was shortened by 3 bases and J by 5 bases, with 19 bases between the two germline ends. The CDR3 bases are TGTGCCACCAGCAGCCCTGGATGGGGAGCGGAGGAGACCCAGTACTTC. Protein product: CATSSPGWGAEETQYF.

The gene calls are TRBV4-3 and TRBJ1-3; D uncertain. CDR1 is LGHNA, CDR2 YSLEER, per germline. V dropped 1 base and J dropped 6 bases, with 16 bases sitting between them. The CDR3 contains 16 residues. CDR3 coding DNA: TGCGCCAGCAGCCAAGGAAAGGGCGGTAGTGAAAACACCATATATTTT. Its protein product is CASSQGKGGSENTIYF.

Comments on this clonotype: This could be a read error, since a much larger clone is one nucleotide away. The chain links TRBV5-6 to TRBJ2-6; D is unclear. CDR1 is SGHDT and CDR2 is YYEEEE in the germline V gene. The CDR3 extends over 14 amino acids. The CDR3 region has the DNA TGTGCCGGCAGCCATCTGACTGGGGCCAACGTCCTGACTTTC. Its translation is CAGSHLTGANVLTF.

This clonotype appeared many times. J is TRBJ2-6 and V is TRBV7-9; unclear D gene. Per the germline V gene, CDR1 is SEHNR and CDR2 is FQNEAQ (reference sequence). V was cut by 10 bases and J by 2 bases, with 6 bases left in between. The CDR3 loop spans 12 amino acids. The CDR3 is CATQAGANVLTF. CDR3 nucleotide sequence: TGTGCCACCCAGGCTGGGGCCAACGTCCTGACTTTC.

Many counts were recorded for this clonotype. V gene TRBV19 combines with J gene TRBJ1-2; D ambiguous. The V and J ends lost 2 bases and 7 bases respectively, with 5 bases between them. From germline, CDR1 is LNHDA and CDR2 SQIVND (reference sequence). The CDR3 totals 11 residues. The CDR3 DNA is TGTGCCAGTAGTATAAACGGTGGCTACACCTTC. This sequence encodes CASSINGGYTF.

Here the CDR3 DNA reads TGTGCCAGTAGTCAACGGGACAGGGTATCTCAGCCCCAGCATTTT. Protein product: CASSQRDRVSQPQHF. V usage is TRBV19 and J usage is TRBJ1-5, with 9 bases fitting TRBD1. The germline V gene has CDR1 LNHDA and CDR2 SQIVND (reference sequence). The CDR3 length is 15 residues. With 5 bases clipped from V and 6 bases from J, the junction kept 8 bases outside the gene matches.

This chain connects TRBV29-1 to TRBJ2-5; 9 bases fit TRBD2. The CDR3 is 14 residues long. The germline CDR1 and CDR2 sequences are SQVTM and ANQGSEA. Trimming cost V 8 bases and J 7 bases; bases outside gene matches: 14. CDR3 DNA sequence: TGCAGCTCCGCCGGACTAGCGTCTGTTGCGACCCAGTACTTC. Residues: CSSAGLASVATQYF.

V usage is TRBV15 and J usage is TRBJ1-5, with D maybe TRBD1 (5 bases). The CDR3 loop spans 14 amino acids. Germline V gene lookup returns CDR1 LNHNV and CDR2 YYDKDF (reference sequence). V was pared by 3 bases and J by 0 bases, with 6 bases between. The CDR3 reads CATSRTDSNQPQHF. CDR3 DNA sequence: TGTGCCACCAGCAGGACAGATAGCAATCAGCCCCAGCATTTT.

At least ten counts were recorded for this clonotype. V is TRBV25-1 and J is TRBJ1-6; D gene unclear. This CDR3 comprises 10 residues. V was cut by 9 bases and J by 10 bases, with 7 bases left in between. CDR1 MGHDK and CDR2 SYGVNS come from the germline V gene. Here the CDR3 reads CARPVSPLHF. The CDR3 DNA reads as TGTGCCAGACCCGTCTCACCCCTCCACTTT. The whole variable domain, remainder taken from reference TRBV25-1 and TRBJ1-6, is EADIYQTPRYLVIGTGKKITLECSQTMGHDKMYWYQQDPGMELHLIHYSYGVNSTEKGDLSSESTVSRIRTEHFPLTLESARPSHTSQYLCARPVSPLHFGNGTRLTVT.

V and J are TRBV7-2 and TRBJ2-7; 10 bases line up with TRBD1. Germline values: CDR1 SGHTA, CDR2 FQGNSA. This CDR3 region has 17 residues. The trim removed 5 bases at V and 1 base at J, leaving 11 bases unmatched. The CDR3 coding sequence is TGTGCCAGCAGCCAAGTTTTTGGGACAGGGGTATCCTACGAGCAGTACTTC. Translating gives CASSQVFGTGVSYEQYF.

The chain is built from TRBV7-9 and TRBJ2-5; TRBD1 agrees at 9 bases. The CDR3 contains 17 residues. J was trimmed by 2 bases and V by 8 bases; bases with no gene match: 15. CDR1 and CDR2 from the germline V gene are SEHNR and FQNEAQ (reference sequence). CDR3 DNA sequence: TGTGCCAGCTCACCACCAAACCGGGACAGGGTACAAGAGACCCAGTACTTC. It specifies CASSPPNRDRVQETQYF.